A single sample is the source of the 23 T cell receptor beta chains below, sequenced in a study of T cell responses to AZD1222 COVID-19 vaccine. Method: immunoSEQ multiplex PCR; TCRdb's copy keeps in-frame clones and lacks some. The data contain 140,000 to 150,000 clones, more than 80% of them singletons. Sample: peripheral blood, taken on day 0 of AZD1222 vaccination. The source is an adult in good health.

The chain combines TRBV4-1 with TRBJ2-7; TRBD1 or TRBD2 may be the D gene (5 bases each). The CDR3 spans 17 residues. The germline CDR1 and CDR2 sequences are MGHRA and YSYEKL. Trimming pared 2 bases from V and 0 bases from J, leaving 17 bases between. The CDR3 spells CASSQKGLGASSYEQYF. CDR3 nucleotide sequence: TGCGCCAGCAGCCAAAAGGGGCTGGGAGCGAGCTCCTACGAGCAGTACTTC.

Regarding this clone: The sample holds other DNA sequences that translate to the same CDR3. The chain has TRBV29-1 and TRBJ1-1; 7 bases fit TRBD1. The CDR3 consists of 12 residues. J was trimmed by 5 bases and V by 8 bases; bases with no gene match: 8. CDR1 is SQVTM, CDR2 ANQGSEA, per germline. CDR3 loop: CSPQQGLTEAFF. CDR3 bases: TGCAGCCCACAACAGGGGTTGACTGAAGCTTTCTTT.

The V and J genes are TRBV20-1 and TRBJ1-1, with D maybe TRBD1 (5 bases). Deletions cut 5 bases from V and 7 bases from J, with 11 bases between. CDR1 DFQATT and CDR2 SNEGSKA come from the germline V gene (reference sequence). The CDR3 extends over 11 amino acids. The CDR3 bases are TGCAGTGCTTCGAGACAGAATGAAGCTTTCTTT. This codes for CSASRQNEAFF.

CDR3 residues: CASSLGLGGGQNSPLHF. The CDR3 DNA reads as TGTGCCAGCAGCTTAGGGCTAGGTGGGGGACAGAATTCACCCCTCCACTTT. The chain uses TRBV7-9 and TRBJ1-6; TRBD1 matches at 7 bases. V trimming: 1 base; J trimming: 7 bases; junction bases outside the gene matches: 10. Germline-derived CDR1 and CDR2 are SEHNR and FQNEAQ (reference sequence). CDR3 size: 17 residues.

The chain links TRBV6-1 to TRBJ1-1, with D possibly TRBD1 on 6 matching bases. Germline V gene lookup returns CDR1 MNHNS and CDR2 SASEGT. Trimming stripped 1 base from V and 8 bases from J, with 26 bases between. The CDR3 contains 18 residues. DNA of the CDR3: TGTGCCAGCAGTGAAGGCCGCAGGGGCCGGGGTTTGTTCCCCGAAGCTTTCTTT. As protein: CASSEGRRGRGLFPEAFF.

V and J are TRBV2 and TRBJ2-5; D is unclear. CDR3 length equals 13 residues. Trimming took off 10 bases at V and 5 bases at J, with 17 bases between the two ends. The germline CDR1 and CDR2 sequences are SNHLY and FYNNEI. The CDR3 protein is CATATVIGETQYF. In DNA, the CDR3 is TGTGCCACCGCAACAGTCATTGGGGAGACCCAGTACTTC.

The CDR3 region has the DNA TGCAGCGCCAGGCGTGGGGGGGCTAAGAACTATGGCTACACCTTC. It specifies CSARRGGAKNYGYTF. V gene TRBV29-1 combines with J gene TRBJ1-2, with a possible D match to TRBD1 (6 bases). The CDR3 contains 15 residues. Germline CDR1 reads SQVTM; CDR2 reads ANQGSEA. With 7 bases removed from V and 2 bases from J, the gap between germline ends came to 20 bases. The whole variable domain, remainder taken from reference TRBV29-1 and TRBJ1-2, is SAVISQKPSRDICQRGTSLTIQCQVDSQVTMMFWYRQQPGQSLTLIATANQGSEATYESGFVIDKFPISRPNLTFSTLTVSNMSPEDSSIYLCSARRGGAKNYGYTFGSGTRLTVV.

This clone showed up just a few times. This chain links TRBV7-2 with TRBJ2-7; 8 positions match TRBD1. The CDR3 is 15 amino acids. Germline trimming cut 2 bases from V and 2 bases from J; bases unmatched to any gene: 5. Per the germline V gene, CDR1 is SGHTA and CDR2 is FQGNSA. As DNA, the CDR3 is TGTGCCAGCAGCTTACCGGGACAGGCAACCTACGAGCAGTACTTC. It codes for CASSLPGQATYEQYF.

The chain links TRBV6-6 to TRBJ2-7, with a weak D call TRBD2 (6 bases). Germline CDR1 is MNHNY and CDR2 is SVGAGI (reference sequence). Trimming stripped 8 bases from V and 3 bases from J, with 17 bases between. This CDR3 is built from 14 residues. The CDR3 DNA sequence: TGTGCCAGCGCCCGAGGGACTCTCGGCTACGAGCAGTACTTC. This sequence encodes CASARGTLGYEQYF.

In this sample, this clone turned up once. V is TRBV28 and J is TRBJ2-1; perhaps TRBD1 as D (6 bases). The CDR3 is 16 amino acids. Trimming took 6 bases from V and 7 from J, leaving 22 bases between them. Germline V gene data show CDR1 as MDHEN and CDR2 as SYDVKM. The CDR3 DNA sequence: TGTGCCAGCAGCTTCCCGGACAGACCCTTTCGAAATGAGCAGTTCTTC. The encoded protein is CASSFPDRPFRNEQFF.

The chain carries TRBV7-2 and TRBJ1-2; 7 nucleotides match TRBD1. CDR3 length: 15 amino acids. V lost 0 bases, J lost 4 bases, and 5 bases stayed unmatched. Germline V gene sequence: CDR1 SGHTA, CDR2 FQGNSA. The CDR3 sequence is CASSLAGGQIYGYTF. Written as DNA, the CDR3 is TGTGCCAGCAGCTTAGCGGGGGGACAGATCTATGGCTACACCTTC.

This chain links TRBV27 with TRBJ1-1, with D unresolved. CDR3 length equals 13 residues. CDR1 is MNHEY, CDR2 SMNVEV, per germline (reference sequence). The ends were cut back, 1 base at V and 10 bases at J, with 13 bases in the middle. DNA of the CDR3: TGTGCCAGCAGTTTATACGAAAAGCTAGGAGCTTTCTTT. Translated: CASSLYEKLGAFF.

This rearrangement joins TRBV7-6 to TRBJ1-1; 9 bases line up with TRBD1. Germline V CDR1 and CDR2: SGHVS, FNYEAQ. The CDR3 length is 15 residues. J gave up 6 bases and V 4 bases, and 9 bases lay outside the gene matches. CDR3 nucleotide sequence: TGTGCCAGCAGCTCCAACACAGGGGGCCTATCTGAAGCTTTCTTT. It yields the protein CASSSNTGGLSEAFF.

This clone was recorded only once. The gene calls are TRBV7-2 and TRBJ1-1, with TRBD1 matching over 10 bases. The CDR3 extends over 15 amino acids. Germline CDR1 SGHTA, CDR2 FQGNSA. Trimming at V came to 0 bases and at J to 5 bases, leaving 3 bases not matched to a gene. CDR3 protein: CASSLAGTGATEAFF. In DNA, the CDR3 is TGTGCCAGCAGCTTAGCGGGGACAGGGGCAACTGAAGCTTTCTTT.

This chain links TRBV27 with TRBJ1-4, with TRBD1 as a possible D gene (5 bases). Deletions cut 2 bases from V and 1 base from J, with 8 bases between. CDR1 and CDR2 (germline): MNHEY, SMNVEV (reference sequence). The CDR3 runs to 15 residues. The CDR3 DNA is TGTGCCAGCAGTTTAGTGGGGGTAACTAATGAAAAACTGTTTTTT. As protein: CASSLVGVTNEKLFF.

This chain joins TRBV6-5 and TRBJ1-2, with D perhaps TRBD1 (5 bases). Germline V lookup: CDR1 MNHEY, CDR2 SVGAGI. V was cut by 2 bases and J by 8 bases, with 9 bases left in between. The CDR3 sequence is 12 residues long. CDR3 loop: CASSYRDGGYTF. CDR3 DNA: TGTGCCAGCAGTTACCGGGACGGAGGCTACACCTTC.

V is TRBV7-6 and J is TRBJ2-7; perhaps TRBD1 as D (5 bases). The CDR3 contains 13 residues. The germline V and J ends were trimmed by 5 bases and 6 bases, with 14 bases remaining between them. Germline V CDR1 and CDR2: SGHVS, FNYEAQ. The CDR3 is CASSESGWGEQYF. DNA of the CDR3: TGTGCCAGCAGCGAGTCAGGGTGGGGCGAGCAGTACTTC.

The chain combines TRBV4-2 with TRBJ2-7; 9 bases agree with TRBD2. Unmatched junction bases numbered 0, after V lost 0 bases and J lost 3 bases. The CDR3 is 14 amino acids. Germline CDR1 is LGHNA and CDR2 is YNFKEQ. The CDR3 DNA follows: TGTGCCAGCAGCCAAGAGCGGGGGGGCTACGAGCAGTACTTC. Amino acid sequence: CASSQERGGYEQYF.

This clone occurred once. The chain's CDR3 is CAWSVPTPRKGYTF. The CDR3 DNA reads TGTGCCTGGAGTGTACCGACACCTCGAAAGGGCTACACCTTC. The V call is TRBV30, the J call TRBJ1-2; D is ambiguous. This CDR3 contains 14 residues. V dropped 0 bases and J dropped 8 bases, with 16 bases sitting between them. Per germline, CDR1 GTSNPN and CDR2 SVGIG (reference sequence). The entire variable domain, with the rest obtained from reference TRBV30 and TRBJ1-2, is as follows: SQTIHQWPATLVQPVGSPLSLECTVEGTSNPNLYWYRQAAGRGLQLLFYSVGIGQISSEVPQNLSASRPQDRQFILSSKKLLLSDSGFYLCAWSVPTPRKGYTFGSGTRLTVV.

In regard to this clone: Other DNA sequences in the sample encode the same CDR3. The CDR3 loop reads CASSVGQSNEKLFF. CDR3 nucleotides: TGTGCCAGCAGCGTAGGACAGTCTAATGAAAAACTGTTTTTT. The J gene is TRBJ1-4, the V gene TRBV9, with D possibly TRBD1 on 5 matching bases. The germline V gene encodes CDR1 SGDLS and CDR2 YYNGEE. The CDR3 is made up of 14 amino acids. The V gene lost 0 bases and the J gene lost 3 bases, with 6 bases spanning the gap.

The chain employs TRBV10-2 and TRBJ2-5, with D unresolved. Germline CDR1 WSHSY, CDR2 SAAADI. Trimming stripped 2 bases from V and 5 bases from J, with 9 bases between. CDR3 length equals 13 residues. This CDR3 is CASSEPVRETQYF. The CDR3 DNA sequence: TGCGCCAGCAGTGAGCCTGTCAGGGAGACCCAGTACTTC.

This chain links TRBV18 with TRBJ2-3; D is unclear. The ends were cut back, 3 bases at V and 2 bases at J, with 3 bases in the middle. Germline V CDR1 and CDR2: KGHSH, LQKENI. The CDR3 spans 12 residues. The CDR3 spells CASSPDTDTQYF. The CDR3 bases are TGTGCCAGCTCACCCGACACAGATACGCAGTATTTT.

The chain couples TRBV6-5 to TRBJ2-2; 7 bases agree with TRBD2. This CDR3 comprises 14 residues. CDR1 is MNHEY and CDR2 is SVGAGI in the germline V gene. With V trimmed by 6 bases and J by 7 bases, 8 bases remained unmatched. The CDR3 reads CASRSGGYGGELFF. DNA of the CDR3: TGTGCCAGCAGGTCCGGGGGGTACGGCGGGGAGCTGTTTTTT.